A single T cell receptor (beta chain) is shown here with its context. Its specificity is not known. This sample was taken from a study of T cell repertoires in aging, cancer and after chemotherapy. At the level of the study: Over several months to years, re-sampled healthy donor repertoires clearly shared clones.

The CDR3 is 16 amino acids. Germline CDR1 reads SGHRS; CDR2 reads YFSETQ. The V and J ends lost 0 bases and 10 bases respectively, with 17 bases between them. Study-wide findings and caveats: Age-matched healthy donors had significantly more diverse, less clonal blood TCR repertoires than untreated cancer patients.

A mixed TRB-A/B primer pool amplified rearranged TRB by multiplex touch-down PCR. TCRdb itself ran the multiplex PCR reads through MiXCR, one entry per CDR3 protein. The table includes about 13,000 distinct CDR3 sequences, 20% to 30% detected once. Peripheral blood genomic DNA, not sorted cells or RNA, was the template. The origin of this receptor is a human donor in good health. Sequenced input: blood. The chain employs TRBV5-1 and TRBJ1-6; a possible D gene is TRBD1 (6 bases). The CDR3 DNA follows: TGCGCCAGCAGCTTGGAAGGACAGAGGGACAAATCACCCCTCCACTTT. This codes for CASSLEGQRDKSPLHF.